These T cell receptor beta chains were read from a single sample in a study of regulatory T cells in long-lasting Graves disease. TCRdb re-called the multiplex PCR reads with MiXCR, one entry per CDR3 protein. Of some 490,000 distinct CDR3 sequences listed, 12% are singletons. The data also belong to a second study, concerning T cells in Graves' hyperthyroidism and ophthalmopathy.

The sequencing used peripheral blood mononuclear cells (PBMCs), collected at new diagnosis, from a patient treated with antithyroid drugs. These receptors all come from a woman in her twenties or thirties with Graves disease. Both conserved end residues are part of each CDR3. Each record gives: V gene, clone size, D gene, J gene, CDR3 protein, CDR3 DNA. A D gene is named only where the DNA matches it firmly. The listing skips clone size in some rows; elsewhere it reads once, few, many or a size class.

TRBV7-8	many	TRBD1	TRBJ2-7	CASSSGQGASKGYEQYF	TGTGCCAGCAGCTCCGGACAGGGGGCGTCTAAGGGCTACGAGCAGTACTTC
TRBV5-6	many	-	TRBJ1-2	CASSTPARGTYYGYTF	TGTGCCAGCAGCACCCCCGCCCGCGGGACCTACTATGGCTACACCTTC
TRBV7-3	few	-	TRBJ2-6	CASSLTGTASSGANVLTF	TGTGCCAGCAGCTTAACAGGGACGGCGAGCTCTGGGGCCAACGTCCTGACTTTC
TRBV2	many	TRBD1	TRBJ2-2	CASSPVAGGTGELFF	TGTGCCAGCAGCCCGGTGGCAGGGGGCACCGGGGAGCTGTTTTTT
TRBV9	-	TRBD2	TRBJ2-1	CASSASGSTDEQFF	TGTGCCAGCAGCGCTAGCGGGAGTACCGATGAGCAGTTCTTC
TRBV6-5	-	-	TRBJ2-3	CASSYGGWEGATDTQYF	TGTGCCAGCAGTTACGGGGGCTGGGAGGGGGCCACAGATACGCAGTATTTT
TRBV11-3	many	-	TRBJ2-1	CASSLRAGGVYNEQFF	TGTGCCAGCAGCTTGCGAGCAGGCGGGGTGTACAATGAGCAGTTCTTC
TRBV12-3/TRBV12-4	many	TRBD2	TRBJ2-3	CASSSGLAGPYTQYF	TGTGCCAGCAGTTCCGGACTAGCGGGTCCATATACGCAGTATTTT
TRBV7-9	-	-	TRBJ1-5	CASSLVGISSNQPQHF	TGTGCCAGCAGCTTAGTTGGCATCTCTAGCAATCAGCCCCAGCATTTT
TRBV18	many	TRBD1	TRBJ2-3	CASSPAGTGTDTQYF	TGTGCCAGCTCACCCGCCGGGACAGGGACAGATACGCAGTATTTT
TRBV19	few	TRBD1	TRBJ1-5	CASSPSGGSSNQPQHF	TGTGCCAGCTCACCTTCAGGGGGAAGTAGCAATCAGCCCCAGCATTTT
TRBV18	many	TRBD1	TRBJ2-7	CASSPPGQGVYEQYF	TGTGCCAGCTCACCCCCGGGACAGGGGGTCTACGAGCAGTACTTC
TRBV9	-	-	TRBJ1-1	CASSVDPWGTEAFF	TGTGCCAGCAGCGTGGACCCTTGGGGCACTGAAGCTTTCTTT
TRBV18	many	TRBD1	TRBJ2-7	CASSPLGQGVHEQYF	TGTGCCAGCTCACCATTGGGACAGGGGGTCCACGAGCAGTACTTC
TRBV5-5	-	-	TRBJ2-3	CASSLFEGLPDTQYF	TGTGCCAGCAGCTTGTTCGAGGGGCTGCCAGATACGCAGTATTTT
TRBV20-1	many	TRBD2	TRBJ2-1	CSAVTSGIMYNEQFF	TGCAGTGCTGTAACCAGCGGGATCATGTACAATGAGCAGTTCTTC
TRBV5-1	many	TRBD1	TRBJ2-4	CASSSGQGAEGAEIQYF	TGCGCCAGCAGCTCGGGACAGGGGGCCGAGGGTGCAGAAATTCAGTACTTC
TRBV6-1	many	-	TRBJ2-7	CASSEADSSYEQYF	TGTGCCAGCAGTGAAGCGGACAGCTCCTACGAGCAGTACTTC
TRBV30	-	-	TRBJ1-6	CASRASSSYNSPLHF	TGTGCCAGCAGGGCCTCAAGCTCCTATAATTCACCCCTCCACTTT
TRBV10-3	-	-	TRBJ1-1	CAIRAQGAEAFF	TGTGCCATCAGGGCCCAGGGCGCTGAAGCTTTCTTT
TRBV28	many	TRBD1	TRBJ2-2	CASSYPTGGTGELFF	TGTGCCAGCAGTTACCCCACAGGGGGCACCGGGGAGCTGTTTTTT
TRBV18	many	-	TRBJ1-1	CASSPGTNTEAFF	TGTGCCAGCAGCCCAGGGACGAACACTGAAGCTTTCTTT
TRBV18	few	-	TRBJ1-1	CASSAGGGWTEAFF	TGTGCCAGCTCCGCCGGGGGGGGATGGACTGAAGCTTTCTTT
TRBV12-3/TRBV12-4	-	TRBD2	TRBJ2-3	CASSRLAGPVDTQYF	TGTGCCAGCAGCCGCCTAGCGGGGCCCGTCGATACGCAGTATTTT
TRBV29-1	many	TRBD2	TRBJ2-1	CSVSIDPGGEQFF	TGCAGCGTCTCCATAGACCCGGGGGGAGAGCAGTTCTTC
TRBV12-3/TRBV12-4	many	-	TRBJ2-1	CASGREVPHNEQFF	TGTGCCAGCGGCAGGGAGGTCCCCCACAATGAGCAGTTCTTC
TRBV15	-	-	TRBJ1-2	CATSSREYGYTF	TGTGCCACCAGCTCGAGAGAGTATGGCTACACCTTC
TRBV5-1	many	-	TRBJ1-1	CASSPRRGNTEAFF	TGCGCCAGCAGCCCAAGACGGGGTAACACTGAAGCTTTCTTT
TRBV11-2	many	TRBD1	TRBJ2-3	CASSMDRVSTDTQYF	TGTGCCAGCAGTATGGACAGGGTCAGCACAGATACGCAGTATTTT
TRBV20-1	many	-	TRBJ2-5	CSAVREQETQYF	TGCAGTGCTGTCCGGGAGCAAGAGACCCAGTACTTC
TRBV19	few	-	TRBJ2-7	CASSIGPRGYEQYF	TGTGCCAGTAGTATAGGGCCAAGGGGGTACGAGCAGTACTTC
TRBV5-1	-	-	TRBJ2-6	CASSLSGRGANVLTF	TGCGCCAGCAGCTTGTCGGGAAGAGGGGCCAACGTCCTGACTTTC
TRBV19	many	TRBD2	TRBJ2-2	CAAKGLAGTGELFF	TGTGCCGCCAAGGGACTAGCGGGCACCGGGGAGCTGTTTTTT
TRBV28	-	TRBD2	TRBJ2-1	CASTEAGGSYNEQFF	TGTGCCAGCACCGAAGCGGGAGGTTCCTACAATGAGCAGTTCTTC
TRBV28	many	TRBD1	TRBJ2-1	CASSPPGAGGYNEQFF	TGTGCCAGCAGCCCCCCCGGGGCAGGGGGCTACAATGAGCAGTTCTTC
TRBV28	many	-	TRBJ2-5	CASSLVQGGRSQYF	TGTGCCAGCAGTTTGGTACAGGGTGGTCGAAGCCAGTACTTC
TRBV5-1	-	-	TRBJ1-5	CASSPGGGVIQPQHF	TGCGCCAGCAGCCCAGGTGGGGGGGTGATCCAGCCCCAGCATTTT
TRBV20-1	many	TRBD2	TRBJ2-3	CSARKAGGPDTQYF	TGCAGTGCGAGGAAAGCGGGGGGCCCAGATACGCAGTATTTT
TRBV3-1	few	-	TRBJ1-2	CASSQGERISGYTF	TGTGCCAGCAGCCAAGGGGAGAGGATTTCTGGCTACACCTTC
TRBV5-1	many	-	TRBJ1-3	CASSLVGGFVASGNTIYF	TGCGCCAGCAGTTTAGTTGGGGGATTTGTGGCCTCTGGAAACACCATATATTTT
TRBV2	-	TRBD2	TRBJ2-1	CASSEIPGLADNEQFF	TGTGCCAGCAGTGAGATACCGGGACTAGCGGATAATGAGCAGTTCTTC
TRBV7-9	many	TRBD1	TRBJ1-2	CASSSAGTGGYGYTF	TGTGCCAGCAGCTCCGCCGGGACAGGGGGCTATGGCTACACCTTC
TRBV11-2	many	-	TRBJ2-1	CASSPGLGFYNEQFF	TGTGCCAGCAGCCCTGGGCTAGGGTTCTACAATGAGCAGTTCTTC
TRBV28	-	-	TRBJ2-1	CASTDFYEQFF	TGTGCCAGCACTGACTTCTACGAGCAGTTCTTC
TRBV20-1	-	-	TRBJ1-2	CSAEGRGSSPPFDYGYTF	TGCAGTGCCGAGGGAAGGGGATCCTCGCCACCTTTTGACTATGGCTACACCTTC
TRBV7-9	-	-	TRBJ2-7	CASSFAGNEQYF	TGTGCCAGCAGCTTTGCAGGAAACGAGCAGTACTTC
TRBV30	many	TRBD1	TRBJ1-4	CAWSGRGRVEKLFF	TGTGCCTGGAGTGGAAGGGGGCGCGTTGAAAAACTGTTTTTT
TRBV13	many	-	TRBJ2-1	CASSQRTVNEQFF	TGTGCCAGCAGTCAAAGAACTGTCAATGAGCAGTTCTTC
TRBV30	-	-	TRBJ2-1	CAWSSSQGVSYNEQFF	TGTGCCTGGAGTTCGAGCCAGGGAGTAAGCTACAATGAGCAGTTCTTC
TRBV5-1	-	-	TRBJ1-1	CASSTITGDLNTEAFF	TGTGCCAGCAGCACAATTACGGGCGACCTTAACACTGAAGCTTTCTTT
TRBV27	many	-	TRBJ1-3	CASSLRQGSGNTIYF	TGTGCCAGCAGCTTACGTCAGGGCTCTGGAAACACCATATATTTT
TRBV6-1	many	TRBD2	TRBJ2-1	CASSRLTSGRSGEQFF	TGTGCCAGCAGTCGATTGACTAGCGGGAGGAGCGGTGAGCAGTTCTTC
TRBV4-3	few	-	TRBJ1-6	CASSLGVGAARPSPLHF	TGCGCCAGCAGCCTAGGTGTTGGAGCAGCTCGGCCTTCACCCCTCCACTTT
TRBV20-1	-	TRBD2	TRBJ2-3	CSARVVSGKGTDTQYF	TGCAGTGCTAGAGTGGTCAGCGGGAAAGGGACAGATACGCAGTATTTT
TRBV3-1	many	-	TRBJ2-6	CASSKTSSGANVLTF	TGTGCCAGCAGTAAGACTAGCTCTGGGGCCAACGTCCTGACTTTC
TRBV9	many	-	TRBJ2-7	CASSVEAGSTFSYEQYF	TGTGCCAGCAGCGTAGAGGCTGGTAGTACCTTTTCCTACGAGCAGTACTTC